A selection of T cell receptor beta chains follows, all from one sample in a study of cytomegalovirus exposure and HLA in healthy donors. Assay: immunoSEQ multiplex PCR; the TCRdb copy retains only in-frame clones and omits some. The sample shows under 200,000 clones, nearly 80% of them seen only once. Sequencing was done on a sample of PBMCs. The receptor set was obtained from a middle-aged woman in good health and CMV-seronegative. Each CDR3 is given with its conserved first and last residue. D genes are given only for firm matches. Not every row has a clone size; where given, it reads once, few, many or a size class.

clone size: few
D gene: TRBD1
V gene: TRBV28
J gene: TRBJ1-2
CDR3 length: 13
CDR3 DNA: TGTGCCAGCACCGTCGACAGGGGGTTAAGCTACACCTTC
CDR3 protein: CASTVDRGLSYTF

clone size: .
D gene: .
V gene: TRBV6-5
J gene: TRBJ2-7
CDR3 length: 16
CDR3 DNA: TGTGCCAGCAGTTACTCGATAAATGGGCCCTTCGCCGAGCAGTACTTC
CDR3 protein: CASSYSINGPFAEQYF

clone size: .
D gene: .
V gene: TRBV27
J gene: TRBJ1-2
CDR3 length: 13
CDR3 DNA: TGTGCCAGCAGTTTACGCAGGGGAGCTGGCTACACCTTC
CDR3 protein: CASSLRRGAGYTF

clone size: .
D gene: .
V gene: TRBV4-1
J gene: TRBJ1-2
CDR3 length: 15
CDR3 DNA: TGCGCCAGCAGCCTCCTTACACGTCGGGGCTATGGCTACACCTTC
CDR3 protein: CASSLLTRRGYGYTF

clone size: few
D gene: .
V gene: TRBV5-5
J gene: TRBJ1-6
CDR3 length: 14
CDR3 DNA: TGTGCCAGCAGCTTGACAGTGAATAATTCACCCCTCCACTTT
CDR3 protein: CASSLTVNNSPLHF

clone size: .
D gene: TRBD2
V gene: TRBV5-4
J gene: TRBJ2-5
CDR3 length: 15
CDR3 DNA: TGTGCCAGCAGCTTGGAGCGGGGGCCCCAAGAGACCCAGTACTTC
CDR3 protein: CASSLERGPQETQYF

clone size: .
D gene: .
V gene: TRBV6-5
J gene: TRBJ2-3
CDR3 length: 14
CDR3 DNA: TGTGCCAGCAGTTACAACAGAGACACAGATACGCAGTATTTT
CDR3 protein: CASSYNRDTDTQYF

clone size: .
D gene: .
V gene: TRBV21-1
J gene: TRBJ1-4
CDR3 length: 14
CDR3 DNA: TGTGCCAGCAAGAACAGGGCTAAAAATGAAAAACTGTTTTTT
CDR3 protein: CASKNRAKNEKLFF

clone size: .
D gene: TRBD2
V gene: TRBV28
J gene: TRBJ2-7
CDR3 length: 13
CDR3 DNA: TGTGCCAGCAGTTTACTAGCGGGGGGCGAGCAGTACTTC
CDR3 protein: CASSLLAGGEQYF

clone size: .
D gene: TRBD2
V gene: TRBV5-1
J gene: TRBJ2-1
CDR3 length: 16
CDR3 DNA: TGCGCCAGCAGCTTGAGTAGCGGGGTTCCCTACAATGAGCAGTTCTTC
CDR3 protein: CASSLSSGVPYNEQFF

clone size: .
D gene: TRBD1
V gene: TRBV19
J gene: TRBJ2-3
CDR3 length: 15
CDR3 DNA: TGTGCCAGTAGTATCGACAGGGGGGTAGAAGATACGCAGTATTTT
CDR3 protein: CASSIDRGVEDTQYF

clone size: .
D gene: .
V gene: TRBV6-5
J gene: TRBJ1-6
CDR3 length: 15
CDR3 DNA: TGTGCCAGCAGTTACAGCCGCCGGGGTATTTCACCCCTCCACTTT
CDR3 protein: CASSYSRRGISPLHF

clone size: .
D gene: .
V gene: TRBV5-6
J gene: TRBJ1-2
CDR3 length: 14
CDR3 DNA: TGTGCCAGCAGCTTTCCGCAGGGCTACTATGGCTACACCTTC
CDR3 protein: CASSFPQGYYGYTF

clone size: .
D gene: TRBD2
V gene: TRBV5-1
J gene: TRBJ2-1
CDR3 length: 14
CDR3 DNA: TGCGCCAGCAGGCGGGGGGGCCCCTCCAATGAGCAGTTCTTC
CDR3 protein: CASRRGGPSNEQFF

clone size: .
D gene: .
V gene: TRBV5-1
J gene: TRBJ1-1
CDR3 length: 13
CDR3 DNA: TGCGCCAGCAGCTTTGAGGGGAACACTGAAGCTTTCTTT
CDR3 protein: CASSFEGNTEAFF

clone size: .
D gene: .
V gene: TRBV27
J gene: TRBJ1-3
CDR3 length: 17
CDR3 DNA: TGTGCCAGCAGTTTAAGACGGGGAGCACAGTCTGGAAACACCATATATTTT
CDR3 protein: CASSLRRGAQSGNTIYF

clone size: .
D gene: .
V gene: TRBV7-6
J gene: TRBJ2-7
CDR3 length: 14
CDR3 DNA: TGTGCCAGCAGCTTAGTCAGGGACAACTACGAGCAGTACTTC
CDR3 protein: CASSLVRDNYEQYF

clone size: .
D gene: .
V gene: TRBV5-1
J gene: TRBJ2-1
CDR3 length: 14
CDR3 DNA: TGCGCCAGCAGCTTTGGGGGCTATGAAAATGAGCAGTTCTTC
CDR3 protein: CASSFGGYENEQFF

clone size: .
D gene: TRBD2
V gene: TRBV4-1
J gene: TRBJ2-7
CDR3 length: 16
CDR3 DNA: TGCGCCAGCAGCCAAGAGACTAGCGGGGCCGTCCACGAGCAGTACTTC
CDR3 protein: CASSQETSGAVHEQYF

clone size: .
D gene: .
V gene: TRBV5-1
J gene: TRBJ2-5
CDR3 length: 16
CDR3 DNA: TGCGCCAGCAGCTTGGCGTCTGCGGGGTCCCAAGAGACCCAGTACTTC
CDR3 protein: CASSLASAGSQETQYF

clone size: .
D gene: .
V gene: TRBV5-1
J gene: TRBJ1-1
CDR3 length: 16
CDR3 DNA: TGCGCCAGCAGCTCGAATCCTGGACAGCTGAACACTGAAGCTTTCTTT
CDR3 protein: CASSSNPGQLNTEAFF

clone size: .
D gene: .
V gene: TRBV5-1
J gene: TRBJ2-1
CDR3 length: 14
CDR3 DNA: TGCGCCAGCAGCTTGGGGGCCAGCCACAATGAGCAGTTCTTC
CDR3 protein: CASSLGASHNEQFF

clone size: .
D gene: TRBD1
V gene: TRBV10-3
J gene: TRBJ1-2
CDR3 length: 13
CDR3 DNA: TGTGCCATCAGTGGACAGGGCGCCGGAGGCTACACCTTC
CDR3 protein: CAISGQGAGGYTF

clone size: many
D gene: TRBD2
V gene: TRBV6-1
J gene: TRBJ2-2
CDR3 length: 13
CDR3 DNA: TGTGCCAGCAAACTAGCGGAGACCGGGGAGCTGTTTTTT
CDR3 protein: CASKLAETGELFF

clone size: .
D gene: .
V gene: TRBV19
J gene: TRBJ1-1
CDR3 length: 16
CDR3 DNA: TGTGCCAGTAGTAACGACCGACAATCGCAAACCCCTGAAGCTTTCTTT
CDR3 protein: CASSNDRQSQTPEAFF

clone size: .
D gene: .
V gene: TRBV6-1
J gene: TRBJ2-7
CDR3 length: 15
CDR3 DNA: TGTGCCAGCAGTGGCCGAGTTGGGGGGTCGGTCTCTGTTATCTTC
CDR3 protein: CASSGRVGGSVSVIF

clone size: .
D gene: TRBD1
V gene: TRBV19
J gene: TRBJ2-2
CDR3 length: 17
CDR3 DNA: TGTGCCAGTAGTATTAGCAGAGGGGGCCCGAACACCGGGGAGCTGTTTTTT
CDR3 protein: CASSISRGGPNTGELFF

clone size: .
D gene: .
V gene: TRBV5-5
J gene: TRBJ2-7
CDR3 length: 15
CDR3 DNA: TGTGCCAGCAGCTTGTGGCTAGGCGGGACCTACGAGCAGTACTTC
CDR3 protein: CASSLWLGGTYEQYF

clone size: .
D gene: .
V gene: TRBV4-1
J gene: TRBJ2-7
CDR3 length: 15
CDR3 DNA: TGCGCCAGCAGCCAAACAGACATTCCCTCCTACGAGCAGTACTTC
CDR3 protein: CASSQTDIPSYEQYF

clone size: .
D gene: TRBD1
V gene: TRBV10-3
J gene: TRBJ2-7
CDR3 length: 15
CDR3 DNA: TGTGCCATAGCCGGGACAGGGGGACACCCTACAACGAAGTACTTC
CDR3 protein: CAIAGTGGHPTTKYF

clone size: .
D gene: TRBD2
V gene: TRBV9
J gene: TRBJ2-5
CDR3 length: 18
CDR3 DNA: TGTGCCAGCAGCGTAGGTGTTTCTAGCGGGGGGGGCCAAGAGACCCAGTACTTC
CDR3 protein: CASSVGVSSGGGQETQYF

clone size: .
D gene: .
V gene: TRBV1
J gene: TRBJ2-2
CDR3 length: 20
CDR3 DNA: TGCACCAGCAGCCAAGATCCCGCCGTGGTAGCCCCTACGAACACCGGGGAGCTGTTTTTT
CDR3 protein: CTSSQDPAVVAPTNTGELFF

clone size: .
D gene: .
V gene: TRBV29-1
J gene: TRBJ2-1
CDR3 length: 14
CDR3 DNA: TGCAGCGTTGAAGCGCGGGGTAACTACAATGAGCAGTTCTTC
CDR3 protein: CSVEARGNYNEQFF

clone size: .
D gene: .
V gene: TRBV28
J gene: TRBJ1-6
CDR3 length: 16
CDR3 DNA: TGTGCCAGCCTAACCTGGGCATCCTCCTATAATTCACCCCTCCACTTT
CDR3 protein: CASLTWASSYNSPLHF

clone size: .
D gene: TRBD1
V gene: TRBV6-5
J gene: TRBJ1-2
CDR3 length: 13
CDR3 DNA: TGTGCCAGCAGGGGGACAGGGGTAAATGGCTACACCTTC
CDR3 protein: CASRGTGVNGYTF

clone size: .
D gene: TRBD1
V gene: TRBV5-1
J gene: TRBJ2-7
CDR3 length: 16
CDR3 DNA: TGCGCCAGCAGCTTGGATTCTGGGACAGGAACCTACGAGCAGTACTTC
CDR3 protein: CASSLDSGTGTYEQYF

clone size: .
D gene: .
V gene: TRBV10-1
J gene: TRBJ1-1
CDR3 length: 14
CDR3 DNA: TGCGCCAGCAGTGGAAGCGGCACGAACACTGAAGCTTTCTTT
CDR3 protein: CASSGSGTNTEAFF

clone size: once
D gene: TRBD1
V gene: TRBV19
J gene: TRBJ1-3
CDR3 length: 16
CDR3 DNA: TGTGCCAGTACCGGGACAGGGAGGGGAATCGGAAACACCATATATTTT
CDR3 protein: CASTGTGRGIGNTIYF

clone size: once
D gene: TRBD1
V gene: TRBV5-1
J gene: TRBJ2-2
CDR3 length: 15
CDR3 DNA: TGCGCCAGCAGCTCGAAACAGGGGGACACCGGGGAGCTGTTTTTT
CDR3 protein: CASSSKQGDTGELFF

clone size: .
D gene: TRBD1
V gene: TRBV19
J gene: TRBJ1-5
CDR3 length: 14
CDR3 DNA: TGTGCCAGTGGTGGGACAGGCCGCAATCAGCCCCAGCATTTT
CDR3 protein: CASGGTGRNQPQHF

clone size: .
D gene: TRBD2
V gene: TRBV9
J gene: TRBJ2-5
CDR3 length: 15
CDR3 DNA: TGTGCCAGCAGCGTAACTAGCGGGGGCTTGGGGACCCAGTACTTC
CDR3 protein: CASSVTSGGLGTQYF

clone size: .
D gene: .
V gene: TRBV5-1
J gene: TRBJ1-1
CDR3 length: 15
CDR3 DNA: TGCGCCAGCAGCTTGAGAGGGTCCTTAAACACTGAAGCTTTCTTT
CDR3 protein: CASSLRGSLNTEAFF